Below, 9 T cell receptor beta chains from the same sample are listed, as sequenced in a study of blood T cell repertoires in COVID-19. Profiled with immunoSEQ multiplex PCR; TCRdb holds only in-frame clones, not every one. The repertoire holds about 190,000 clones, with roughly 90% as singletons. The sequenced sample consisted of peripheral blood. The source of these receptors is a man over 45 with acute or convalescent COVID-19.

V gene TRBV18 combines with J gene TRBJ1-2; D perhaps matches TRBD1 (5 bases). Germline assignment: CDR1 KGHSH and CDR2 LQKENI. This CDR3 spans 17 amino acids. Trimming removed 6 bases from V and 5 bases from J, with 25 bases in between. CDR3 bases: TGTGCCAGCTCCCAGTCACAAACTACGCAGGGCGAATATGGCTACACCTTC. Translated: CASSQSQTTQGEYGYTF. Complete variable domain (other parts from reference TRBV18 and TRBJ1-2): NAGVMQNPRHLVRRRGQEARLRCSPMKGHSHVYWYRQLPEEGLKFMVYLQKENIIDESGMPKERFSAEFPKEGPSILRIQQVVRGDSAAYFCASSQSQTTQGEYGYTFGSGTRLTVV.

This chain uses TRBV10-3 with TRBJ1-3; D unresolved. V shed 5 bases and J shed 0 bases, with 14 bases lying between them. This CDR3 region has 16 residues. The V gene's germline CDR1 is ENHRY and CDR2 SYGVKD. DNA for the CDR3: TGTGCCATCAGTCCCGGGGTCTTGCCCTCTGGAAACACCATATATTTT. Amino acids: CAISPGVLPSGNTIYF.

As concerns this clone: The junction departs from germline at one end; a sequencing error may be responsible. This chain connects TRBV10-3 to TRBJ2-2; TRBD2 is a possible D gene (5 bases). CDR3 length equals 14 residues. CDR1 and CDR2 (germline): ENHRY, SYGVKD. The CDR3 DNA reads TGTGCCATCAAAAAAGGTAGCGAAACCGGGGAGCTGCTTTTT. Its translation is CAIKKGSETGELLF.

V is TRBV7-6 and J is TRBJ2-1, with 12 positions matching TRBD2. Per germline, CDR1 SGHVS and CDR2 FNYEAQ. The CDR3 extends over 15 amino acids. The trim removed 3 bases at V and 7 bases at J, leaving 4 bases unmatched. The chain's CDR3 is CASSFLTSGSNEQFF. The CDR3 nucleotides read TGTGCCAGCAGCTTTTTGACTAGCGGGAGTAATGAGCAGTTCTTC.

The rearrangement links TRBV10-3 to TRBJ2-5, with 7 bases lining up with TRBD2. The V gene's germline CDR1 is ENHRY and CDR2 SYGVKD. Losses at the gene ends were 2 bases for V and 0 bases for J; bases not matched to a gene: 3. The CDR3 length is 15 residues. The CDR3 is CAISELGTNQETQYF. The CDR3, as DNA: TGTGCCATCAGTGAGCTGGGGACTAACCAAGAGACCCAGTACTTC.

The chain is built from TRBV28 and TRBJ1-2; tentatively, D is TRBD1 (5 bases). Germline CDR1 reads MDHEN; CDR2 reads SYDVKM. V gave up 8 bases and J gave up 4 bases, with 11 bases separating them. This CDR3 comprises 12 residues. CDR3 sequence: CASAPGLYGYTF. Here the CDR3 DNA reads TGTGCCAGCGCTCCGGGACTCTATGGCTACACCTTC.

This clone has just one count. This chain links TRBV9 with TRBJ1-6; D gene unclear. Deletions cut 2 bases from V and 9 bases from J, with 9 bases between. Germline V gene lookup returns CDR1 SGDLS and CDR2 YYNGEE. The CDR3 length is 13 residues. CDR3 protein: CASSVELSSPLHF. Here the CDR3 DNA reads TGTGCCAGCAGCGTCGAACTGAGTTCACCCCTCCACTTT.

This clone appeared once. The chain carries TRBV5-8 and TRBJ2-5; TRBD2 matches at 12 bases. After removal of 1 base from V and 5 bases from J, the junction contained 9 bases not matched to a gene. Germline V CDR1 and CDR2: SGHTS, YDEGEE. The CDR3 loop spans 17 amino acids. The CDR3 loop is CASSLTTSGRVGETQYF. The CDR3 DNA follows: TGTGCCAGCAGCTTGACGACTAGCGGGAGAGTGGGGGAGACCCAGTACTTC.

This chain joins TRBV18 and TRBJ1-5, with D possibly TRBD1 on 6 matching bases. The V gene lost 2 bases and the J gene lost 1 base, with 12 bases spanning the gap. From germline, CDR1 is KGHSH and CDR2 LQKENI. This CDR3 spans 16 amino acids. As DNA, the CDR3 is TGTGCCAGCTCACCAACGGGGCAGGGGAGCAATCAGCCCCAGCATTTT. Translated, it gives CASSPTGQGSNQPQHF.